The source of this T cell receptor beta chain is a study of glioma-infiltrating T cells. This clonotype was observed a handful of times. Trimming left V 6 bases short and J 1 base short, with 12 bases between. Per germline, CDR1 MNHNS and CDR2 SASEGT. The CDR3 loop spans 14 amino acids. Using RNA template, CDR3s of TCR alpha and beta were amplified with iRepertoire arm-PCR. TCRdb recomputed calls from the multiplex PCR reads with MiXCR, one row per CDR3 protein. The table records 100,000 to 150,000 distinct CDR3 sequences, approximately 26% of them present only once. The sequenced sample was glioma tissue, nonneoplastic brain tissue, or PBMCs (not recorded which). V gene TRBV6-1 combines with J gene TRBJ2-5; D uncertain. The TCR sequence derives from a human donor with low-grade glioma or glioblastoma, undergoing nonglioma brain surgery, or in good health (not recorded which). The CDR3 nucleotides read TGTGCCAGCAGCGAACTGCAAGTCCAAGAGACCCAGTACTTC. Amino acid sequence: CASSELQVQETQYF.